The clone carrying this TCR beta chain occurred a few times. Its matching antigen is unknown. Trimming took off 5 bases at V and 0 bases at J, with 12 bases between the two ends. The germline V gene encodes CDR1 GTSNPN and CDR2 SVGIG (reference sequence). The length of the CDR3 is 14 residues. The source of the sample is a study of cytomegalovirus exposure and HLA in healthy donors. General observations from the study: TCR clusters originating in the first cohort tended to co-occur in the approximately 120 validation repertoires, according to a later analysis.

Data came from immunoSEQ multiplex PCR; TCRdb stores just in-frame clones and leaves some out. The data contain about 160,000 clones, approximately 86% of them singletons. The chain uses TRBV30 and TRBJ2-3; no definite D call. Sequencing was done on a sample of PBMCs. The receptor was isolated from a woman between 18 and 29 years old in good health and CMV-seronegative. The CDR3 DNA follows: TGTGCCTGGCTCTCAGGATTTAGCACAGATACGCAGTATTTT. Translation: CAWLSGFSTDTQYF.